The 24 T cell receptor beta chains below were found in one sample sequenced in a study of T cell responses to AZD1222 COVID-19 vaccine. The repertoire was sequenced with immunoSEQ multiplex PCR; TCRdb's copy has only in-frame clones and lacks some. The table has roughly 150,000 clones, roughly 88% seen once; the top ten hold less than 2.5%. The sequencing here drew on peripheral blood, taken 28 days after the second AZD1222 dose. The receptors come from an adult who received the AZD1222 COVID-19 vaccine.

The chain couples TRBV2 to TRBJ2-7; 7 positions match TRBD1. There are 14 residues in the CDR3. The germline CDR1 and CDR2 sequences are SNHLY and FYNNEI. V shed 3 bases and J 2 bases; nucleotides not matched to a gene: 4. DNA of the CDR3: TGTGCCAGCAGTGACAGGGGGTTGACCTACGAGCAGTACTTC. Amino acid sequence: CASSDRGLTYEQYF. The complete variable domain, with remaining parts taken from reference TRBV2 and TRBJ2-7, reads EPEVTQTPSHQVTQMGQEVILRCVPISNHLYFYWYRQILGQKVEFLVSFYNNEISEKSEIFDDQFSVERPDGSNFTLKIRSTKLEDSAMYFCASSDRGLTYEQYFGPGTRLTVT.

The chain's CDR3 is CASSQVPGESSYEQYF. The CDR3 nucleotides are TGTGCCAGCAGCCAAGTTCCGGGGGAGAGCTCCTACGAGCAGTACTTC. The rearrangement joins TRBV4-2 to TRBJ2-7; D is possibly TRBD2 (6 bases). V was clipped by 1 base and J by 0 bases, with 13 bases between them. CDR1 is LGHNA and CDR2 is YNFKEQ in the germline V gene. The CDR3 runs to 16 residues.

The gene calls are TRBV5-1 and TRBJ1-1; D not resolved. CDR1 is SGHRS and CDR2 is YFSETQ in the germline V gene. The CDR3 contains 15 residues. V was trimmed by 4 bases and J by 0 bases, leaving 13 bases between them. CDR3 coding DNA: TGCGCCAGCAGCCTAGACGTCGACCTGAACACTGAAGCTTTCTTT. This codes for CASSLDVDLNTEAFF.

V is TRBV15 and J is TRBJ1-1; D is undetermined. This CDR3 is 13 amino acids long. Germline V lookup: CDR1 LNHNV, CDR2 YYDKDF (reference sequence). V was pared by 6 bases and J by 4 bases, with 12 bases between. Here the CDR3 reads CATRARAGTEAFF. The CDR3 DNA reads as TGTGCCACCAGGGCTAGGGCCGGCACTGAAGCTTTCTTT.

The chain has TRBV6-6 and TRBJ1-5, with 9 bases identical to TRBD1. The CDR3 spans 18 residues. V was clipped by 5 bases and J by 0 bases; unmatched bases: 11. Germline values: CDR1 MNHNY, CDR2 SVGAGI (reference sequence). The DNA for the CDR3 is TGTGCCAGCAGTCGGAAGCGGACAGGGGCGGTTAGCAATCAGCCCCAGCATTTT. This translates into CASSRKRTGAVSNQPQHF.

A single count supports this clone. This chain uses TRBV30 with TRBJ1-3, with D maybe TRBD1 (6 bases). The V end was cut by 4 bases, the J end by 0 bases, with 13 bases between. Germline V gene sequence: CDR1 GTSNPN, CDR2 SVGIG (reference sequence). The CDR3 has 15 amino acids. CDR3 nucleotide sequence: TGTGCCTGGAATGCCGGGACAACCTCTGGAAACACCATATATTTT. It specifies CAWNAGTTSGNTIYF.

The rearrangement links TRBV10-3 to TRBJ2-1; 8 bases fit TRBD1. The CDR3 totals 13 residues. The V gene end was trimmed by 7 bases and the J gene end by 8 bases; junction bases not matched to a gene: 7. Germline CDR1 and CDR2: ENHRY and SYGVKD. CDR3 bases: TGTGCCATCACGGGGACAGGTCGCGATGAGCAGTTCTTC. Its translation is CAITGTGRDEQFF.

The CDR3 protein is CASSSHRGANYGYTF. CDR3 bases: TGTGCCAGTAGTTCCCACAGGGGGGCTAACTATGGCTACACCTTC. V is TRBV19 and J is TRBJ1-2; TRBD1 aligns across 8 bases. The CDR3 consists of 15 residues. Germline values: CDR1 LNHDA, CDR2 SQIVND (reference sequence). The junction had 5 bases not matched to a gene; V was cut back by 5 bases and J by 0 bases.

The V gene is TRBV9, the J gene TRBJ1-6; D unclear. This CDR3 comprises 14 residues. Germline V gene lookup returns CDR1 SGDLS and CDR2 YYNGEE. The V end lost 1 base, the J end lost 5 bases, and 7 bases lay between the germline ends. For the CDR3, the DNA is TGTGCCAGCAGCGTACGGAGGAATAATTCACCCCTCCACTTT. This codes for CASSVRRNNSPLHF.

The chain couples TRBV18 to TRBJ2-1; TRBD2 matches 7 bases. V dropped 3 bases and J dropped 0; count of bases not matched to a gene: 8. This CDR3 comprises 17 residues. In germline, CDR1 is KGHSH, CDR2 LQKENI. The CDR3 sequence is CASSPSSGWSSYNEQFF. The DNA of the CDR3 is TGTGCCAGCTCACCCTCTAGCGGTTGGAGCTCCTACAATGAGCAGTTCTTC.

The chain joins TRBV27 to TRBJ1-3; weak D call: TRBD1 (5 bases). V lost 5 bases and J 4 bases, leaving 15 bases between the germline ends. The germline V gene has CDR1 MNHEY and CDR2 SMNVEV (reference sequence). CDR3 length: 15 amino acids. The CDR3 nucleotides are TGTGCCAGCAGTCTCCGCTCGGGGACGGGAAACACCATATATTTT. Translating it yields CASSLRSGTGNTIYF.

The V and J genes are TRBV30 and TRBJ2-7; TRBD2 agrees at 16 bases. J gave up 6 bases and V 3 bases, and 8 bases lay outside the gene matches. CDR1 is GTSNPN, CDR2 SVGIG, per germline (reference sequence). The CDR3 length is 16 residues. In DNA form, the CDR3 reads TGTGCCTGGAGCGTTACTGGGACTAGCGGGAGGGGCGAGCAGTACTTC. The encoded protein is CAWSVTGTSGRGEQYF.

The chain combines TRBV6-5 with TRBJ2-1, with 10 bases identical to TRBD2. The CDR3 loop spans 14 amino acids. After removal of 6 bases from V and 8 bases from J, the junction contained 7 bases not matched to a gene. CDR1 and CDR2 (germline): MNHEY, SVGAGI. The CDR3 nucleotides are TGTGCCAGCAGAGCGGGACTAGCGTACGATGAGCAGTTCTTC. It codes for CASRAGLAYDEQFF.

This clone came up once. The rearrangement links TRBV25-1 to TRBJ1-1; D gene ambiguous. The CDR3 consists of 13 residues. The V gene lost 7 bases and the J gene lost 4 bases, with 13 bases spanning the gap. CDR1 and CDR2 from the germline V gene are MGHDK and SYGVNS. CDR3: CASNSRRGTEAFF. For the CDR3, the DNA is TGTGCCAGCAATAGCCGGCGAGGCACTGAAGCTTTCTTT.

The chain combines TRBV18 with TRBJ2-2, with D perhaps matching TRBD1 (6 bases). The CDR3 consists of 15 residues. Germline CDR1 reads KGHSH; CDR2 reads LQKENI. The V gene lost 0 bases and the J gene lost 11 bases, with 16 bases spanning the gap. This CDR3 reads CASSPPDRTVPELFF. DNA for the CDR3: TGTGCCAGCTCACCACCGGATAGGACAGTCCCAGAGCTGTTTTTT.

The chain recombines TRBV6-5 with TRBJ1-3, with D maybe TRBD1 (6 bases). Germline loops: CDR1 MNHEY, CDR2 SVGAGI. This CDR3 is 14 amino acids long. The V and J ends lost 5 bases and 2 bases respectively, with 10 bases between them. CDR3 nucleotides: TGTGCCAGCAGTACACAGGGCGCTGGAAACACCATATATTTT. This sequence encodes CASSTQGAGNTIYF.

About this clone: Distinct nucleotide sequences in the sample also encode this CDR3. The rearrangement joins TRBV29-1 to TRBJ1-2; 7 bases are shared with TRBD1. The CDR3 consists of 12 residues. Trimming took 3 bases from V and 2 from J; bases not matched to a gene: 0. CDR1 and CDR2 from the germline V gene are SQVTM and ANQGSEA. The CDR3: CSVDRGNYGYTF. In nucleotides, the CDR3 is TGCAGCGTTGACAGGGGGAACTATGGCTACACCTTC. The whole variable domain, remainder taken from reference TRBV29-1 and TRBJ1-2, is SAVISQKPSRDICQRGTSLTIQCQVDSQVTMMFWYRQQPGQSLTLIATANQGSEATYESGFVIDKFPISRPNLTFSTLTVSNMSPEDSSIYLCSVDRGNYGYTFGSGTRLTVV.

V and J are TRBV9 and TRBJ1-1, with 11 positions matching TRBD1. CDR3 length: 18 residues. Germline V gene sequence: CDR1 SGDLS, CDR2 YYNGEE. The J segment lost 2 bases and the V segment lost 7 bases, leaving 16 bases of the junction unmatched. DNA for the CDR3: TGTGCCAGCGGGCTCGAAGGACAGGGGGCGTTTAGCAACACTGAAGCTTTCTTT. Translation gives CASGLEGQGAFSNTEAFF.

V is TRBV6-5 and J is TRBJ1-5; TRBD1 is a possible D gene (6 bases). Germline lookup yields CDR1 MNHEY and CDR2 SVGAGI. This CDR3 has 14 residues. The ends were cut back, 5 bases at V and 2 bases at J, with 10 bases in the middle. CDR3 in DNA: TGTGCCAGCAGTCCTCACAGGGGCAATCAGCCCCAGCATTTT. This gives the protein CASSPHRGNQPQHF.

The V and J genes are TRBV19 and TRBJ1-2; no clear D. CDR1 is LNHDA and CDR2 is SQIVND in the germline V gene (reference sequence). Trimming cost V 3 bases and J 6 bases, with 17 bases left between them. There are 15 residues in the CDR3. As DNA, the CDR3 is TGTGCCAGTAGTATGGTGGGCAGGCAAATTCATGGCTACACCTTC. This codes for CASSMVGRQIHGYTF.

J is TRBJ1-5 and V is TRBV7-2; perhaps TRBD1 as D (5 bases). Germline CDR1 is SGHTA and CDR2 is FQGNSA. V gave up 4 bases and J gave up 8 bases, with 15 bases separating them. The CDR3 extends over 14 amino acids. Here the CDR3 DNA reads TGTGCCAGCAGCTCCCGGGGGTCGGTGGAGCCCCAGCATTTT. This encodes CASSSRGSVEPQHF.

The genes are TRBV19 and TRBJ1-5; D is possibly TRBD1 (6 bases). Trimming shortened V by 11 bases and J by 5 bases, and 16 bases separated the two germline ends. CDR1 and CDR2 (germline): LNHDA, SQIVND (reference sequence). The CDR3 length is 13 residues. The CDR3: CAGGRDNDQPQHF. The CDR3 DNA reads as TGTGCCGGGGGCCGGGACAACGATCAGCCCCAGCATTTT.

The chain combines TRBV6-1 with TRBJ1-6; D remains ambiguous. CDR1 and CDR2 from the germline V gene are MNHNS and SASEGT. Trimming left V 5 bases short and J 10 bases short, with 9 bases between. The CDR3 covers 12 residues. Here the CDR3 DNA reads TGTGCCAGCAGTTATGGAGTATCACCCCTCCACTTT. This sequence encodes CASSYGVSPLHF.

The CDR3 region is CASSLGQEGPQYF. The CDR3 DNA reads as TGCGCCAGCAGCTTGGGTCAGGAGGGCCCCCAGTACTTC. The rearrangement uses TRBV5-1 and TRBJ2-5, with D perhaps matching TRBD2 (6 bases). Germline lookup yields CDR1 SGHRS and CDR2 YFSETQ. V was trimmed by 0 bases and J by 9 bases, leaving 12 bases between them. The CDR3 spans 13 residues. The full variable domain, rest sourced from reference TRBV5-1 and TRBJ2-5, is KAGVTQTPRYLIKTRGQQVTLSCSPISGHRSVSWYQQTPGQGLQFLFEYFSETQRNKGNFPGRFSGRQFSNSRSEMNVSTLELGDSALYLCASSLGQEGPQYFGPGTRLLVL.